The clone carrying this T cell receptor beta chain was detected many times. Its specificity is not known. These data are taken from a study of T cell repertoires in cytomegalovirus infection. Overall study context: CMV infection together with matching HLA type was indicated by public TCR beta signatures. Study-wide results and caveats: HLA-C-restricted CMV clonotypes gave the most frequent clonotype in two of eight donors. Cumulative frequency of public TCR beta families picked out carriers of CMV plus the relevant HLA.

Each CDR3 protein is one row after TCRdb ran MiXCR on the reads. In the table there are about 250,000 distinct CDR3 sequences, about 18% of which are singletons. Trimming stripped 3 bases from V and 1 base from J, with 7 bases between. This CDR3 has 14 residues. The germline gives CDR1 SGHTA, CDR2 FQGNSA. The chain joins TRBV7-2 to TRBJ1-5; a weak D match, TRBD1 (6 bases). The source of this sequence is a human donor in good health (CMV status not recorded). Some clones in this sample may be carry-over from other donors' samples. Sequencing input: CD8+ T cells from PBMCs. CDR3: CASSLRGSNQPQHF. Written as DNA, the CDR3 is TGTGCCAGCAGCTTGAGGGGGAGCAATCAGCCCCAGCATTTT.